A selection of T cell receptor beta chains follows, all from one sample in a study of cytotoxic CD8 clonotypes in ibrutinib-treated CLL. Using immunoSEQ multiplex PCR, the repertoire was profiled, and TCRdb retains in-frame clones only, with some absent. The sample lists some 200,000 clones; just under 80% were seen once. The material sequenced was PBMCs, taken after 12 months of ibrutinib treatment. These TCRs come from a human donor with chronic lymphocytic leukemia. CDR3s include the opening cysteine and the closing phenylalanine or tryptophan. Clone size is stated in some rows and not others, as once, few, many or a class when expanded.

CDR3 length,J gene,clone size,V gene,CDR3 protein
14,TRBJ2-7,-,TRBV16,CASSQFQGIYEQYF
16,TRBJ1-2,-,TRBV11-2,CASSLYTGTVNYGYTF
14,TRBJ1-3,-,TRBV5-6,CASSLGQGGNTIYF
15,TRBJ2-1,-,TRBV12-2,CASRFGGFNFNEQFF
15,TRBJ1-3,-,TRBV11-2,CASSSRHHSGNTIYF
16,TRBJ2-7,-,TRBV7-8,CASSWGGGLSSYEQYF
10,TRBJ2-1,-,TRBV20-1,CSALDRWKFF
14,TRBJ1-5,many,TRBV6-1,CASSGGGGNQPQHF
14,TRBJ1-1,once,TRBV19,CASSIGYLGTEAFF
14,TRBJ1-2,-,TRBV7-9,CASRRTHGSYGYTF
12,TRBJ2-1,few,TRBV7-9,CASSLDSDEQFF
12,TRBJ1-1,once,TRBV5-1,CASSLDGGEAFF
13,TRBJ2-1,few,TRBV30,CAWSVRTGVEQFF
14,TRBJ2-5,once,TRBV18,CASSPTVNEETQYF
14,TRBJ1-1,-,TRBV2,CASSGVGIPTEAFF
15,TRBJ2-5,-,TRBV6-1,CASTETDRTRETQYF
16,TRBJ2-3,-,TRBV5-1,CASSLDSGGFTDTQYF
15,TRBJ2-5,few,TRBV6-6,CASSPVAGNQETQYF
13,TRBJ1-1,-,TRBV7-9,CASSFEGDTEAFF
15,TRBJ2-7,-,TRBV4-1,CASSQDRGAYYEQYF
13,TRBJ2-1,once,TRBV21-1,CASSFRHQDRQFF
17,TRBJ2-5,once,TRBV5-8,CASSLALGLGGEETQYF
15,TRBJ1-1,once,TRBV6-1,CASRERLVQRAEAFF
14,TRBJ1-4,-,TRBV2,CASRGTDRNEKLFF
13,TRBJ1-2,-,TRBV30,CAWSSFEGAGYTF
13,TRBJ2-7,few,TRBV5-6,CASSLSGRYEQYF
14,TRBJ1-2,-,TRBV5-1,CASSSPGQGAAYTF
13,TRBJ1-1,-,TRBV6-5,CASSSGDWTEAFF
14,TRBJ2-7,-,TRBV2,CASSEPLSSDEQYF
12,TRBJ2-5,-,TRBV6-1,CASEGAWETQYF
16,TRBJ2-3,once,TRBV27,CASSLSGGVSADTQYF
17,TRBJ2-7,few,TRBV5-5,CASSFPPGQTWSYEQYF
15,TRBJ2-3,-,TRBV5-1,CASIGGAHSTDTQYF
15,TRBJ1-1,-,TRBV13,CASSLQSLQGTEAFF
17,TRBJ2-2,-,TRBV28,CASSEIGGDSYTGELFF
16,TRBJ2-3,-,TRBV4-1,CASSRKPGLAPDTQYF
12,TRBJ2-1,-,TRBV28,CATYLYRNEQFF
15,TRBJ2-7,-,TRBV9,CASSVETSGFYEQYF
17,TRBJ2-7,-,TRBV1,CTSSQDEKGQISYEQYF
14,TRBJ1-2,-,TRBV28,CASSLPPGLGGYTF
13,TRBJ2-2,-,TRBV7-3,CASSPGHTGELFF
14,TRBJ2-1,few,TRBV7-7,CASSLALERGEQFF
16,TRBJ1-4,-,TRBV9,CASTDSYGQPNEKLFF
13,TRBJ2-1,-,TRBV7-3,CASSPLAGREQFF
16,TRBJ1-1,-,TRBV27,CASSFSSWTVNTEAFF
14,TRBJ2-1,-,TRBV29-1,CSVEPPTVYNEQFF
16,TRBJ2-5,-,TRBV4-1,CASSQEPSGGRETQYF
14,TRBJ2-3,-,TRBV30,CAWSYGPTPDTQYF
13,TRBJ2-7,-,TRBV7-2,CASSSAQGREQYF
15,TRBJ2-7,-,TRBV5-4,CASSLGEQYDYEQYF
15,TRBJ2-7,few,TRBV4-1,CASSQAGTDSYEQYF
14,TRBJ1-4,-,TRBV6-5,CASRPGTAGEKLFF
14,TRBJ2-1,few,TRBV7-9,CASSFLGGGNEQFF
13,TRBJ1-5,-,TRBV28,CASSLPAPLPQHF
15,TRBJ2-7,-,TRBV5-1,CASSSIATPSYEQYF
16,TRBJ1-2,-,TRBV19,CASSIFSKDSNYGYTF
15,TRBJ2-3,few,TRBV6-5,CASTLVGGNTDTQYF
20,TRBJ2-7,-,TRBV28,CASSLGLMYLKLGTAYEQYF